One and the same sample provided the 31 T cell receptor beta chains below, sequenced in a study of spatial heterogeneity in lung cancer. Time point noted: sample taken at primary tumor resection. TCRdb re-called the 5' RACE reads with MiXCR, one entry per CDR3 protein. The table lists more than 35,000 distinct CDR3 sequences, about 5.2% of them singletons. This sample comprised PBMCs, obtained at surgery. The receptors were gathered from a female donor with early-stage non-small cell lung cancer.

This clonotype was counted many times. The chain has TRBV20-1 and TRBJ2-1; 7 bases are shared with TRBD2. Germline V lookup: CDR1 DFQATT, CDR2 SNEGSKA (reference sequence). The J segment lost 8 bases and the V segment lost 1 base, leaving 8 bases of the junction unmatched. The CDR3 loop spans 14 amino acids. CDR3 nucleotide sequence: TGCAGTGCTAGAGGGAGGGACGGGAGGCATGAGCAGTTCTTC. This gives the protein CSARGRDGRHEQFF.

This clonotype was detected ten times or more. This chain connects TRBV10-3 to TRBJ1-3; weak D call: TRBD1 (5 bases). The germline gives CDR1 ENHRY, CDR2 SYGVKD. The CDR3 has 14 residues. V was shortened by 10 bases and J by 4 bases, with 17 bases between the two germline ends. CDR3 DNA: TGTGCCAGCAAAGACAGCGGGAGCGGAAACACCATATATTTT. Protein sequence: CASKDSGSGNTIYF.

In this sample, this clonotype turned up many times. The chain links TRBV20-1 to TRBJ2-7; TRBD1 might be the D (6 bases). Germline V lookup: CDR1 DFQATT, CDR2 SNEGSKA (reference sequence). V gave up 6 bases and J gave up 1 base, with 10 bases separating them. The CDR3 spans 12 residues. CDR3 bases: TGCAGTGCGGCGGACAGTTCCTACGAGCAGTACTTC. Its protein is CSAADSSYEQYF.

This clonotype was counted ten times or more. The J gene is TRBJ2-1, the V gene TRBV10-3; weak D call: TRBD2 (6 bases). This CDR3 is built from 13 residues. Germline CDR1 reads ENHRY; CDR2 reads SYGVKD. V gave up 6 bases and J gave up 3 bases, with 9 bases separating them. Here the CDR3 DNA reads TGTGCCATCAGAACCGGGGGCTACAATGAGCAGTTCTTC. This translates into CAIRTGGYNEQFF.

The rearrangement uses TRBV7-9 and TRBJ2-7; TRBD1 matches 7 bases. The CDR3 runs to 14 residues. Trimming cost V 3 bases and J 0 bases; bases outside gene matches: 2. Germline values: CDR1 SEHNR, CDR2 FQNEAQ (reference sequence). The CDR3 DNA follows: TGTGCCAGCAGCTTTGGGACAGCCTCCTACGAGCAGTACTTC. Amino acid sequence: CASSFGTASYEQYF. The entire variable domain, with the rest obtained from reference TRBV7-9 and TRBJ2-7, is as follows: DTGVSQNPRHKITKRGQNVTFRCDPISEHNRLYWYRQTLGQGPEFLTYFQNEAQLEKSRLLSDRFSAERPKGSFSTLEIQRTEQGDSAMYLCASSFGTASYEQYFGPGTRLTVT.

In this sample, this clonotype turned up many times. The chain couples TRBV5-1 to TRBJ2-1, with 7 nucleotides matching TRBD1. CDR1 and CDR2 (germline): SGHRS, YFSETQ. The CDR3 totals 15 residues. V lost 4 bases to trimming and J lost 5 bases; unmatched junction nucleotides: 9. The CDR3 here is CASSLGDSPNNEQFF. CDR3 in DNA: TGCGCCAGCAGCCTCGGGGACAGCCCTAACAATGAGCAGTTCTTC.

This clonotype was recorded many times. The chain is built from TRBV4-2 and TRBJ2-7; D assignment may be TRBD1 or TRBD2 (5 bases each). The CDR3 has 15 amino acids. Germline V gives CDR1 LGHNA, CDR2 YNFKEQ. V lost 1 base and J 3 bases, leaving 13 bases between the germline ends. The DNA of the CDR3 is TGTGCCAGCAGCCAAGGAGGGGTCGGAGGCTACGAGCAGTACTTC. Its translation is CASSQGGVGGYEQYF.

The V call is TRBV7-2, the J call TRBJ2-4; either TRBD1 or TRBD2 may supply D (5 bases each). With 5 bases removed from V and 0 bases from J, the gap between germline ends came to 17 bases. CDR3 length: 17 amino acids. Germline V lookup: CDR1 SGHTA, CDR2 FQGNSA. CDR3 in amino acids: CASSHVGAILAKNIQYF. CDR3 sequence (DNA): TGTGCCAGCAGCCACGTCGGGGCTATTCTAGCCAAAAACATTCAGTACTTC.

This clonotype was found many times. CDR3 region: CASSYTLGGQFF. The CDR3 bases are TGTGCCAGCAGTTACACGTTAGGGGGGCAGTTCTTC. The chain recombines TRBV6-2 or TRBV6-3 with TRBJ2-1, with D tentatively TRBD1 (6 bases). The CDR3 runs to 12 residues. CDR1 and CDR2 (germline): MNHEY, SVGEGT. Trimming left V 2 bases short and J 12 bases short, with 11 bases between.

The J gene is TRBJ2-3, the V gene TRBV6-6; D is perhaps TRBD1 (6 bases). The CDR3 totals 15 residues. Germline lookup yields CDR1 MNHNY and CDR2 SVGAGI (reference sequence). V was trimmed by 7 bases and J by 1 base, leaving 15 bases between them. Here the CDR3 DNA reads TGTGCCAGCACTCCTACAGGGTCGGGCACAGATACGCAGTATTTT. Protein product: CASTPTGSGTDTQYF.

This clonotype has more than one count but fewer than ten. The rearrangement links TRBV4-3 to TRBJ2-3, with D hard to call. This CDR3 region has 15 residues. The V gene's germline CDR1 is LGHNA and CDR2 YSLEER. Trimming removed 0 bases from V and 4 bases from J, with 11 bases in between. CDR3 loop: CASSQDSFEADTQYF. CDR3 in DNA: TGCGCCAGCAGCCAAGACAGTTTTGAGGCAGATACGCAGTATTTT.

This chain links TRBV12-3 or TRBV12-4 with TRBJ1-5; a possible D gene is TRBD1 (5 bases). There are 16 residues in the CDR3. Trimming cost V 7 bases and J 4 bases, with 20 bases left between them. CDR3 in amino acids: CASTQGSRVYNQPQHF. The CDR3 region has the DNA TGTGCCAGCACCCAAGGGTCCAGGGTCTATAATCAGCCCCAGCATTTT.

In this sample, this clonotype turned up a few times. The chain is built from TRBV6-5 and TRBJ1-2; 7 bases align to TRBD1. This CDR3 has 12 residues. CDR1 is MNHEY, CDR2 SVGAGI, per germline. J lost 10 bases, V lost 2 bases, and 4 bases had no gene match. The CDR3 loop is CASSYTTGFYTF. CDR3 bases: TGTGCCAGCAGTTACACGACAGGGTTCTACACCTTC.

This clonotype appeared many times. The rearrangement links TRBV29-1 to TRBJ1-1; D is ambiguous. Trimming removed 3 bases from V and 4 bases from J, with 12 bases in between. The germline CDR1 and CDR2 sequences are SQVTM and ANQGSEA. The CDR3 loop spans 13 amino acids. The CDR3 protein is CSVDGEGLTEAFF. CDR3 DNA: TGCAGCGTTGATGGGGAGGGTCTCACTGAAGCTTTCTTT.

This clonotype was detected many times. V usage is TRBV4-1 and J usage is TRBJ1-6; the D is unclear. The CDR3 has 12 amino acids. The ends were cut back, 1 base at V and 7 bases at J, with 2 bases in the middle. From germline, CDR1 is MGHRA and CDR2 YSYEKL. The CDR3 nucleotides are TGCGCCAGCAGCCAAGTGAATTCACCCCTCCACTTT. Translation: CASSQVNSPLHF.

The chain employs TRBV27 and TRBJ1-1, with 7 nucleotides matching TRBD1. The germline CDR1 and CDR2 sequences are MNHEY and SMNVEV (reference sequence). V shed 6 bases and J 7 bases; nucleotides not matched to a gene: 5. The CDR3 runs to 12 residues. The CDR3 region has the DNA TGTGCCAGCAGAAATTCAGGGGGTGAAGCTTTCTTT. It is translated as CASRNSGGEAFF.

This clonotype was counted ten times or more. This chain links TRBV20-1 with TRBJ2-7, with a weak D call TRBD1 (6 bases). V lost 3 bases and J lost 2, with 14 bases in between. The CDR3 extends over 14 amino acids. CDR1 is DFQATT and CDR2 is SNEGSKA in the germline V gene (reference sequence). CDR3: CSASGRDKPYEQYF. The CDR3 coding sequence is TGCAGTGCTAGCGGCCGGGACAAGCCCTACGAGCAGTACTTC.

This clonotype was recorded at least ten times. J is TRBJ2-7 and V is TRBV12-3 or TRBV12-4; 8 nucleotides match TRBD1. The trim removed 3 bases at V and 3 bases at J, leaving 19 bases unmatched. This CDR3 comprises 19 residues. As DNA, the CDR3 is TGTGCCAGCAGTTTCCGAGCGGCGGGGACAGGCGGACTAATCTACGAGCAGTACTTC. Translation: CASSFRAAGTGGLIYEQYF.

This clonotype was seen repeatedly, ten times or more. V is TRBV27 and J is TRBJ1-2; D remains ambiguous. Germline CDR1 and CDR2: MNHEY and SMNVEV (reference sequence). With 4 bases removed from V and 1 base from J, the gap between germline ends came to 10 bases. This CDR3 is built from 14 residues. CDR3 loop: CASSWTGSNYGYTF. The CDR3 DNA sequence: TGTGCCAGCAGTTGGACCGGGAGTAACTATGGCTACACCTTC.

This clonotype was recorded a few times. The chain's CDR3 is CASRASGGAFSTEQYF. CDR3 nucleotides: TGTGCCAGCAGAGCTAGCGGGGGGGCCTTTTCCACCGAGCAGTACTTC. V gene TRBV27 combines with J gene TRBJ2-7; 12 bases fit TRBD2. Looked up from germline, CDR1 is MNHEY and CDR2 is SMNVEV (reference sequence). The CDR3 contains 16 residues. V shed 6 bases, J shed 6 bases, and the junction held 12 bases outside the gene matches.

The chain links TRBV15 to TRBJ2-3; 8 nucleotides agree with TRBD2. Germline loops: CDR1 LNHNV, CDR2 YYDKDF (reference sequence). The CDR3 extends over 19 amino acids. The ends lost 4 bases at V and 6 bases at J; junction bases unmatched: 21. The CDR3 DNA sequence: TGTGCCACCAGCACAAACCGACCGGGACTAGGGCTCAAAAGGGATACGCAGTATTTT. It codes for CATSTNRPGLGLKRDTQYF.

This clonotype was detected a few times. The rearrangement joins TRBV12-3 or TRBV12-4 to TRBJ2-7; the D gene could be TRBD1 or TRBD2 (7 bases each). The germline V and J ends were trimmed by 7 bases and 2 bases, with 15 bases remaining between them. The CDR3 is 14 amino acids. The CDR3 DNA is TGTGCCAGCACCCAGGGGGGACTACCCTACGAGCAGTACTTC. Encoded protein: CASTQGGLPYEQYF.

The table lists this clonotype with many counts. This chain uses TRBV7-9 with TRBJ2-1, with 7 bases matching TRBD1. The CDR3 is made up of 15 amino acids. Germline V CDR1 and CDR2: SEHNR, FQNEAQ (reference sequence). The V segment lost 5 bases and the J segment 4 bases; nucleotides outside the gene matches: 8. The chain's CDR3 is CASSPPGQEYNEQFF. The DNA of the CDR3 is TGTGCCAGCAGCCCCCCCGGACAGGAGTACAATGAGCAGTTCTTC. Together with reference TRBV7-9 and TRBJ2-1, the CDR3 gives the full variable domain: DTGVSQNPRHKITKRGQNVTFRCDPISEHNRLYWYRQTLGQGPEFLTYFQNEAQLEKSRLLSDRFSAERPKGSFSTLEIQRTEQGDSAMYLCASSPPGQEYNEQFFGPGTRLTVL.

In its sample, this clonotype was seen many times. The CDR3 DNA reads TGCGCCAGCAGCCAATTGGCACTAGCGGGGGACGAGCAGTACTTC. Its translation: CASSQLALAGDEQYF. The chain has TRBV4-1 and TRBJ2-7; 11 nucleotides align to TRBD2. V lost 2 bases to trimming and J lost 5 bases; unmatched junction nucleotides: 5. This CDR3 comprises 15 residues. Germline-derived CDR1 and CDR2 are MGHRA and YSYEKL.

In its sample, this clonotype was seen many times. The junction differs from germline at one of its ends, possibly a read error. CDR3 nucleotide sequence: TGTGCCAGCAGCCAAATTGCCACTAGCGGGGGGCACTTC. This gives the protein CASSQIATSGGHF. The gene calls are TRBV3-1 and TRBJ2-5; TRBD2 matches 12 bases. Germline-derived CDR1 and CDR2 are LGHDT and YNNKEL (reference sequence). The CDR3 consists of 13 residues.

This clonotype was seen at least ten times. The V gene is TRBV6-5, the J gene TRBJ2-3; D gene ambiguous. V was pared by 0 bases and J by 8 bases, with 9 bases between. Per germline, CDR1 MNHEY and CDR2 SVGAGI. The CDR3 has 13 residues. CDR3 coding DNA: TGTGCCAGCAGTTACTCGAGAGCTGGTACGCAGTATTTT. Translating gives CASSYSRAGTQYF.

This clonotype occurred many times. The chain combines TRBV6-6 with TRBJ1-1, with D uncertain. Between the trimmed V and J ends, which lost 5 bases and 1 base, there was a span of 8 bases. This CDR3 comprises 13 residues. Looked up from germline, CDR1 is MNHNY and CDR2 is SVGAGI (reference sequence). The CDR3 region is CASSPRQNTEAFF. Written as DNA, the CDR3 is TGTGCCAGCAGTCCACGACAGAACACTGAAGCTTTCTTT.

Many counts were recorded for this clonotype. The rearrangement uses TRBV7-3 and TRBJ1-2; D possibly corresponds to TRBD1 (6 bases). Germline-derived CDR1 and CDR2 are SGHTA and FQGTGA. V was pared by 0 bases and J by 2 bases, with 13 bases between. The CDR3 runs 16 residues. CDR3 residues: CASSLTGGQTNYGYTF. CDR3 bases: TGTGCCAGCAGCTTAACCGGAGGACAGACAAACTATGGCTACACCTTC. Filled out from reference TRBV7-3 and TRBJ1-2, the complete variable domain reads GAGVSQTPSNKVTEKGKYVELRCDPISGHTALYWYRQSLGQGPEFLIYFQGTGAADDSGLPNDRFFAVRPEGSVSTLKIQRTERGDSAVYLCASSLTGGQTNYGYTFGSGTRLTVV.

This clonotype was found many times. The V call is TRBV6-5, the J call TRBJ2-3, with 7 bases aligning to TRBD2. Trimming cost V 1 base and J 0 bases; bases outside gene matches: 4. Germline-derived CDR1 and CDR2 are MNHEY and SVGAGI. The CDR3 sequence is 16 residues long. CDR3 sequence: CASSYFGAGSTDTQYF. Written as DNA, the CDR3 is TGTGCCAGCAGTTACTTTGGAGCGGGGAGCACAGATACGCAGTATTTT.

This clonotype has ten or more counts. This rearrangement joins TRBV25-1 to TRBJ1-1; D gene ambiguous. V lost 5 bases and J 4 bases, leaving 20 bases between the germline ends. The CDR3 sequence is 16 residues long. Germline V gene data show CDR1 as MGHDK and CDR2 as SYGVNS. The CDR3 coding sequence is TGTGCCAGCAGTCCTGTGGGTGTGGGTAAGGGCACTGAAGCTTTCTTT. Its protein product is CASSPVGVGKGTEAFF. Filled out from reference TRBV25-1 and TRBJ1-1, the complete variable domain reads EADIYQTPRYLVIGTGKKITLECSQTMGHDKMYWYQQDPGMELHLIHYSYGVNSTEKGDLSSESTVSRIRTEHFPLTLESARPSHTSQYLCASSPVGVGKGTEAFFGQGTRLTVV.

This clonotype has more than one count but fewer than ten. This chain links TRBV12-3 or TRBV12-4 with TRBJ1-5; D is perhaps TRBD1 (6 bases). CDR3 length equals 17 residues. V lost 4 bases, J lost 2 bases, and 18 bases lay in between. The CDR3 region is CASSSAGTPYGNQPQHF. CDR3 sequence (DNA): TGTGCCAGCAGTTCCGCCGGGACACCTTATGGCAATCAGCCCCAGCATTTT.